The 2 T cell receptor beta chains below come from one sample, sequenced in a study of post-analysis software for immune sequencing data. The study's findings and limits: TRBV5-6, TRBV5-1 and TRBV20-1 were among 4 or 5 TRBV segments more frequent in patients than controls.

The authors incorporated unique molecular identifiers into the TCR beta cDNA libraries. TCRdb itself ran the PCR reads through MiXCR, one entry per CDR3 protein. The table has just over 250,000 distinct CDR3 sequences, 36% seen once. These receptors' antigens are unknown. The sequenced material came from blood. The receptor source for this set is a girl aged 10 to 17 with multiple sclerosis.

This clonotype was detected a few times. For the CDR3, the DNA is TGTGCCAGCAGCTTATACGGAACGGGAATGGGTACCGGGGAGCTGTTTTTT. It is translated as CASSLYGTGMGTGELFF. The V and J genes are TRBV7-3 and TRBJ2-2, with a weak D call TRBD2 (5 bases). Germline CDR1 is SGHTA and CDR2 is FQGTGA. The V end was cut by 2 bases, the J end by 5 bases, with 18 bases between. The CDR3 consists of 17 residues.

The CDR3 coding sequence is TGTGCCAGCAGCCCAGGGGCGGGTAGGAATGAGCAGTTCTTC. Protein sequence: CASSPGAGRNEQFF. The chain uses TRBV6-5 and TRBJ2-1; D possibly corresponds to TRBD1 (6 bases). CDR1 is MNHEY, CDR2 SVGAGI, per germline. The CDR3 sequence is 14 residues long. The ends were cut back, 6 bases at V and 7 bases at J, with 16 bases in the middle.